The clone carrying this T cell receptor (beta chain) is a singleton in its sample. Its antigen remains unidentified. V dropped 1 base and J dropped 3 bases, with 7 bases sitting between them. CDR3 length: 14 amino acids. Per germline, CDR1 LNHNV and CDR2 YYDKDF (reference sequence). The sample originates from a study of beta chain features in type 1 diabetes. The investigators reverse transcribed all of the isolated RNA, so they sequenced expressed TCRB transcripts. Here immunoSEQ multiplex PCR was the method, and the copy in TCRdb shows in-frame clones only, minus some. The repertoire includes approximately 260,000 clones, around 21% of them detected once, and less than 0.03% sits in the top ten. Study-wide results and limits: Type 1 diabetes patients showed a moderate but significant shortening of TCRB CDR3s in all four CD4+ subsets.

Sample: naive CD4+ T cells from blood. This chain links TRBV15 with TRBJ1-3; TRBD1 is a possible D gene (5 bases). The receptor was derived from a woman between 40 and 50 years old with type 1 diabetes. CDR3 sequence reads: CATSRVRDGNTIYF. For the CDR3, the DNA is TGTGCCACCAGCAGAGTCAGGGATGGAAACACCATATATTTT. Full variable domain (outside the CDR3, taken from reference TRBV15 and TRBJ1-3): DAMVIQNPRYQVTQFGKPVTLSCSQTLNHNVMYWYQQKSSQAPKLLFHYYDKDFNNEADTPDNFQSRRPNTSFCFLDIRSPGLGDTAMYLCATSRVRDGNTIYFGEGSWLTVV.